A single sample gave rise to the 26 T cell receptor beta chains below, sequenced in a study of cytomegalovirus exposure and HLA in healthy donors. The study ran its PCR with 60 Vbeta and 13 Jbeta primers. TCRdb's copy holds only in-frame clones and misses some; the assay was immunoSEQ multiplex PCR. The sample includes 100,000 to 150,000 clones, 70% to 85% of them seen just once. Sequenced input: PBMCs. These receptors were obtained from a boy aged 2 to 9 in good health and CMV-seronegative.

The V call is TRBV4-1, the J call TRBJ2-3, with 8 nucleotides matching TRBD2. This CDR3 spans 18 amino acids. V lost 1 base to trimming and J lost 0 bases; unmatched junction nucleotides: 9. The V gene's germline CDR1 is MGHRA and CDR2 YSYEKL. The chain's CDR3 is CASSQGLLREVSTDTQYF. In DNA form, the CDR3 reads TGCGCCAGCAGCCAAGGGTTGTTGCGGGAGGTGAGCACAGATACGCAGTATTTT.

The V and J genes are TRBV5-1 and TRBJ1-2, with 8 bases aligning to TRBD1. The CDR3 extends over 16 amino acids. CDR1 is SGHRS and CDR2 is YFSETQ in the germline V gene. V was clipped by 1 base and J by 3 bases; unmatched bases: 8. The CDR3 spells CASSLSSQGADYGYTF. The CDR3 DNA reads TGCGCCAGCAGCTTGTCGTCCCAGGGGGCGGACTATGGCTACACCTTC.

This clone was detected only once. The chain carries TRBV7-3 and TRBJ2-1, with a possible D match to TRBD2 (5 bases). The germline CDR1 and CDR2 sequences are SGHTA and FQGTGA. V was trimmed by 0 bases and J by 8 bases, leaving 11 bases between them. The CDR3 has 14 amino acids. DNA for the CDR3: TGTGCCAGCAGCTTAACGGCAACTAGGGATGAGCAGTTCTTC. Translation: CASSLTATRDEQFF.

This CDR3 reads CASSPRGSGRGETQYF. In nucleotides, the CDR3 is TGCGCCAGCAGCCCCCGAGGGAGCGGGAGAGGAGAGACCCAGTACTTC. This chain links TRBV4-1 with TRBJ2-5, with 8 bases fitting TRBD2. The length of the CDR3 is 16 residues. J gave up 4 bases and V 4 bases, and 11 bases lay outside the gene matches. From germline, CDR1 is MGHRA and CDR2 YSYEKL.

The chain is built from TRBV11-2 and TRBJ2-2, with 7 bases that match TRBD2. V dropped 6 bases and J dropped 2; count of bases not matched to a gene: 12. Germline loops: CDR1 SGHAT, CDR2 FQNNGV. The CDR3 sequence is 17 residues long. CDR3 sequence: CASSRTGGLFNTGELFF. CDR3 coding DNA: TGTGCCAGCAGTCGTACCGGGGGACTATTTAACACCGGGGAGCTGTTTTTT.

The CDR3 spells CASSQSRQGNQPQHF. CDR3 sequence (DNA): TGTGCCAGCAGCCAATCGAGACAGGGAAATCAGCCCCAGCATTTT. The rearrangement links TRBV16 to TRBJ1-5; the match to TRBD1 covers 7 bases. V shed 0 bases and J 4 bases; nucleotides not matched to a gene: 3. The CDR3 sequence is 15 residues long. Germline CDR1 reads KGHSY; CDR2 reads FQNENV.

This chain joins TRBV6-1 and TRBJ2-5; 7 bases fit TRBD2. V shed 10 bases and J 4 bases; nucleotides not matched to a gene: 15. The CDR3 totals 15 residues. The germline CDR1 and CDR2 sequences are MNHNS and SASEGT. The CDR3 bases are TGTGCCACCATCACGGCGGTGGGGGGGAGAGAGACCCAGTACTTC. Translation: CATITAVGGRETQYF.

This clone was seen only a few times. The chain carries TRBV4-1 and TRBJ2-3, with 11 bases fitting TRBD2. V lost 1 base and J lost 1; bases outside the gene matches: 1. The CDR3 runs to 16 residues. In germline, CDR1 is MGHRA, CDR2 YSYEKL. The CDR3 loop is CASSQALAGGTDTQYF. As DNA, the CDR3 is TGCGCCAGCAGCCAAGCACTAGCGGGGGGCACAGATACGCAGTATTTT.

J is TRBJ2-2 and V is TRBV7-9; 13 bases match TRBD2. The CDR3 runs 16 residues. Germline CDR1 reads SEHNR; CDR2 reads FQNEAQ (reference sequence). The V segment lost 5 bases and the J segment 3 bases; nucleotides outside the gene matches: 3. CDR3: CASSPGLAGHTGELFF. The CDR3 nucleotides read TGTGCCAGCAGCCCGGGACTAGCGGGACACACCGGGGAGCTGTTTTTT. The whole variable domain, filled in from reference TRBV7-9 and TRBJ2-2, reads DTGVSQNPRHKITKRGQNVTFRCDPISEHNRLYWYRQTLGQGPEFLTYFQNEAQLEKSRLLSDRFSAERPKGSFSTLEIQRTEQGDSAMYLCASSPGLAGHTGELFFGEGSRLTVL.

The chain's CDR3 is CASSPPTGGMGTEAFF. CDR3 sequence (DNA): TGTGCCAGCAGCCCACCGACAGGGGGAATGGGGACTGAAGCTTTCTTT. The chain links TRBV5-4 to TRBJ1-1; 9 bases are shared with TRBD1. This CDR3 contains 16 residues. The V segment lost 4 bases and the J segment 5 bases; nucleotides outside the gene matches: 12. CDR1 and CDR2 (germline): SGHNT, YYREEE (reference sequence).

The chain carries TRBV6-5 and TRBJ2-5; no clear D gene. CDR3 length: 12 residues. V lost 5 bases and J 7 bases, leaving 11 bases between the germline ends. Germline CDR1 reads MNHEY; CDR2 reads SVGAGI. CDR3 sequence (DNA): TGTGCCAGCAGTGCAGCGCTTGGGACCCAGTACTTC. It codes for CASSAALGTQYF.

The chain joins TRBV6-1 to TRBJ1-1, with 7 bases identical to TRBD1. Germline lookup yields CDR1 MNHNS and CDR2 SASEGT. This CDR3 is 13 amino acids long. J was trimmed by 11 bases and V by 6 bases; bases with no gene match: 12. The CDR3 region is CASRETGVIGAFF. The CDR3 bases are TGTGCCAGCAGAGAAACAGGGGTGATTGGCGCTTTCTTT.

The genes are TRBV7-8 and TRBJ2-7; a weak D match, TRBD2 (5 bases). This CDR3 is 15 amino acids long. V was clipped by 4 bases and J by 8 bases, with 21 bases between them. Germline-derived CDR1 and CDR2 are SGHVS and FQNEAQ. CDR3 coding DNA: TGTGCCAGCAGCTCCACCGGGATCCCAAGGCCACAGCAGTACGTC. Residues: CASSSTGIPRPQQYV.

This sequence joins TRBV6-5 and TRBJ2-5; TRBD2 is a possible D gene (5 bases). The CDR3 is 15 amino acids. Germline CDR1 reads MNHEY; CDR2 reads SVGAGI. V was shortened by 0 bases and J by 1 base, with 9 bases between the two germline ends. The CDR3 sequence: CASSYSPDFQETQYF. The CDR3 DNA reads TGTGCCAGCAGTTACTCACCGGACTTCCAAGAGACCCAGTACTTC.

The CDR3 sequence: CASSVPLAGWREEQFF. The CDR3 DNA reads TGTGCCAGCAGCGTTCCGCTAGCGGGATGGCGGGAGGAGCAGTTCTTC. The chain is built from TRBV9 and TRBJ2-1, with 9 bases identical to TRBD2. CDR3 length: 16 residues. After removal of 2 bases from V and 10 bases from J, the junction contained 13 bases not matched to a gene. Germline CDR1 SGDLS, CDR2 YYNGEE.

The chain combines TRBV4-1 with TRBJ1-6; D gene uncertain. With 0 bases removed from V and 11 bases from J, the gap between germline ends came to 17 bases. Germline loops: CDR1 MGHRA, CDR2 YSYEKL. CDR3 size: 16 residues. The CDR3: CASSQEHKLSITPLHF. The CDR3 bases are TGCGCCAGCAGCCAAGAACACAAACTATCTATTACACCCCTCCACTTT.

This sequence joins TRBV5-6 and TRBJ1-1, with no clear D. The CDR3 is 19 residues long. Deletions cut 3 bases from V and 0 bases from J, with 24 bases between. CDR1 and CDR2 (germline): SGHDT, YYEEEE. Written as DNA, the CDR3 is TGTGCCAGCAGCTCAGCCCAGTTTCCCGGGGAGGTAGTGAACACTGAAGCTTTCTTT. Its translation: CASSSAQFPGEVVNTEAFF.

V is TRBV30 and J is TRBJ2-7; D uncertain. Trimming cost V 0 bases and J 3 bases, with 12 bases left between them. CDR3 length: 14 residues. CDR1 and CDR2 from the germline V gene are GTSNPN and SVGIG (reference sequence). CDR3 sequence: CAWSVWLDDYEQYF. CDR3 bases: TGTGCCTGGAGTGTCTGGCTAGATGACTACGAGCAGTACTTC.

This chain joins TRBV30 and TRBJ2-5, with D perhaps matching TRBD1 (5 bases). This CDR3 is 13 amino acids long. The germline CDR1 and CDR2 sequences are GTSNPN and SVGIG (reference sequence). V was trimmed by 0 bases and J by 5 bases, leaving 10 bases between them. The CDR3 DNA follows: TGTGCCTGGAGTGTAAGGGGCCGGGAGACCCAGTACTTC. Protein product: CAWSVRGRETQYF. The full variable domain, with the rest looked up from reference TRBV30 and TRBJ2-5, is SQTIHQWPATLVQPVGSPLSLECTVEGTSNPNLYWYRQAAGRGLQLLFYSVGIGQISSEVPQNLSASRPQDRQFILSSKKLLLSDSGFYLCAWSVRGRETQYFGPGTRLLVL.

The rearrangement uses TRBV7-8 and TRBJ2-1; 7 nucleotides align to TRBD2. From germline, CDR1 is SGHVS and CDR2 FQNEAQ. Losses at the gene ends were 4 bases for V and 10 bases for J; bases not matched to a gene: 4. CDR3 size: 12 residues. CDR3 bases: TGTGCCAGCAGCTGGGAGGGAGGAGAGCAGTTCTTC. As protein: CASSWEGGEQFF.

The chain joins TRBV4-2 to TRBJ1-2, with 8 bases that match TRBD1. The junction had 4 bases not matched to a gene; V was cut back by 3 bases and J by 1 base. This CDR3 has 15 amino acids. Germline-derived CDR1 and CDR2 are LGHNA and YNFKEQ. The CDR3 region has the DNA TGTGCCAGCAGCCACGGACAGGGAAATAACTATGGCTACACCTTC. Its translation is CASSHGQGNNYGYTF.

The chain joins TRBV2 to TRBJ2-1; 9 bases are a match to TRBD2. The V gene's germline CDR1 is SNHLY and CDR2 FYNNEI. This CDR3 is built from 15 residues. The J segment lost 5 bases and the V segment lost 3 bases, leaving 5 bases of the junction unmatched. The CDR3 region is CASSDSSGTNNEQFF. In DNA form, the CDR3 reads TGTGCCAGCAGTGACTCTAGCGGGACCAACAATGAGCAGTTCTTC.

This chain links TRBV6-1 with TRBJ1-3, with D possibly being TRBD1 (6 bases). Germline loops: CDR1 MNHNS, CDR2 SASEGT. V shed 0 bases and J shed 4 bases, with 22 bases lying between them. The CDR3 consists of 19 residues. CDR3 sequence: CASSEALGAGVLSGNTIYF. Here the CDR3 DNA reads TGTGCCAGCAGTGAAGCTTTGGGGGCAGGGGTGCTTTCCGGAAACACCATATATTTT.

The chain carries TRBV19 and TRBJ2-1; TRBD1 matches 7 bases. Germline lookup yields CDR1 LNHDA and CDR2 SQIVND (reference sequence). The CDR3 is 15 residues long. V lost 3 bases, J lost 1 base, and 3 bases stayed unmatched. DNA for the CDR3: TGTGCCAGTAGTATTATGGGACAGTCCTACAATGAGCAGTTCTTC. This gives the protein CASSIMGQSYNEQFF.

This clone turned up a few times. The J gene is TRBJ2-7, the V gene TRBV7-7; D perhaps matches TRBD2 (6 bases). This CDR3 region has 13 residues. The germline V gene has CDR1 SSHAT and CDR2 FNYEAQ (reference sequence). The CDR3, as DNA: TGTGCTAGCAGCACGGGGGTTGTGTACGAGCAGTACGTC. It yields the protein CASSTGVVYEQYV.

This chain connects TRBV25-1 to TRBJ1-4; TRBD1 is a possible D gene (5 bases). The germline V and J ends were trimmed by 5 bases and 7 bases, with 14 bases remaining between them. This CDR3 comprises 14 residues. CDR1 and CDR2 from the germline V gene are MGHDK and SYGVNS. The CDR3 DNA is TGTGCCAGCAGTTCAGGCCGGGGGGGTGAAAAACTGTTTTTT. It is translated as CASSSGRGGEKLFF.